The clone carrying this T cell receptor (beta chain) came up many times. No antigen is known for it. The data belong to a study of Graves' ophthalmopathy and Graves' hyperthyroidism. On the study more broadly: Peripheral blood was obtained at first diagnosis, ahead of any treatment. General study results and limits: Both an approximately 68% sensitivity and a 72.22% specificity characterized the model's predictions of ophthalmopathy progression.

There are 14 residues in the CDR3. In germline, CDR1 is LGHDT, CDR2 YNNKEL (reference sequence). V was shortened by 3 bases and J by 3 bases, with 11 bases between the two germline ends. PBMCs had their origin in fresh peripheral blood (around 10 ml). As the template, RNA transcripts were used to amplify TCR beta CDR3 regions. An initial RT-PCR round employing HTBI primers preceded a second-round multiplex PCR. A single record per CDR3 protein comes from TCRdb applying MiXCR to the multiplex PCR reads. This sample carries 350,000 to 400,000 distinct CDR3 sequences, about 16% of them seen once, and the ten largest clones take around 1.5%.

Sequences were obtained from peripheral blood. The TCR was taken from a woman younger than 35 with Graves' ophthalmopathy. The rearrangement joins TRBV3-1 to TRBJ1-1; TRBD1 might be the D (5 bases). This chain's CDR3 is CASSQPGGDTEAFF. The CDR3, as DNA: TGTGCCAGCAGCCAGCCTGGGGGGGACACTGAAGCTTTCTTT.